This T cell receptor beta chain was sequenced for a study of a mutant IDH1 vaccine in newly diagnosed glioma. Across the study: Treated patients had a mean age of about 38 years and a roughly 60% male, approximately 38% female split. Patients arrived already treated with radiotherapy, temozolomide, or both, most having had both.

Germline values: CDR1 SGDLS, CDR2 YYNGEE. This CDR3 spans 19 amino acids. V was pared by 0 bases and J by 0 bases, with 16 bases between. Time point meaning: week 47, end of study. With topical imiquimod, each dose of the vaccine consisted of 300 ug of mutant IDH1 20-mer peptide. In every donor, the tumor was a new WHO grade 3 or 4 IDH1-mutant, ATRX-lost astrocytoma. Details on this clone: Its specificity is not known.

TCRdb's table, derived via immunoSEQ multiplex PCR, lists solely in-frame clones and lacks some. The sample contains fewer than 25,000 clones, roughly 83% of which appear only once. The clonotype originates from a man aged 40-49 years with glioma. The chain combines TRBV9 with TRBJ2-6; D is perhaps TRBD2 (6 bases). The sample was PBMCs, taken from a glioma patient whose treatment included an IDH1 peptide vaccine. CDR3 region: CASSVVWTGVVSGANVLTF. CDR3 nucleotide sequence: TGTGCCAGCAGCGTAGTCTGGACGGGAGTCGTCTCTGGGGCCAACGTCCTGACTTTC.